A selection of T cell receptor beta chains follows, all from one sample in a study of CD4 and CD8 cells across lung adenocarcinoma regions. TCRdb ran MiXCR on the PCR reads and lists one entry per CDR3 protein. The table lists approximately 12,000 distinct CDR3 sequences, about 45% of them singletons, with roughly 25% in the top ten. Sequencing was performed on CD8+ T cells from the margin of a lung tumor. The source is a female donor with lung adenocarcinoma. The CD4 and CD8 labels of this study may be unreliable. Each CDR3 is given with its conserved first and last residue. The order of the fields is clone size, D gene, V gene, J gene, CDR3 length, CDR3 DNA, CDR3 protein. The D gene is left open where the match is weak. Rows may omit the clone size; those that give it use once, few, many or a size class.

few	TRBD2	TRBV9	TRBJ2-1	14	TGTGCCAGCAGCGTAGGGGGGAGGGGCTATGAGCAGTTCTTC	CASSVGGRGYEQFF
-	TRBD1	TRBV7-3	TRBJ2-3	16	TGTGCCAGCAGCGCCTGGACAGGGTCGAACACCGATAAGCAGTATTTT	CASSAWTGSNTDKQYF
-	-	TRBV6-2/TRBV6-3	TRBJ2-5	12	TGTGCCAGCAGTTACCTGAGAGAGACCCAGTACTTC	CASSYLRETQYF
-	-	TRBV6-1	TRBJ2-3	16	TGTGCCAGCAGTCCTACCGGGCTGCCAACCACAGACACTCAGTACTTT	CASSPTGLPTTDTQYF
-	TRBD2	TRBV4-1	TRBJ2-1	20	TGCGCCAGCAGTCAAATCCCGGGACTAGCAGGCTGGGATAGGTACAATGAGCAGTTCTTC	CASSQIPGLAGWDRYNEQFF
-	-	TRBV10-3	TRBJ2-4	14	TGTGCCGGGCAGGGGGGGGGTGACAAAGACATTCAGTACTTC	CAGQGGGDKDIQYF
few	TRBD2	TRBV24-1	TRBJ2-1	16	TGTGCCACCAGTGATATTAGCGGGGGGGCTCTAAATGAGCAGTTCTTC	CATSDISGGALNEQFF
-	-	TRBV20-1	TRBJ2-5	13	TGCAGTGAATCGGCGGGAACCCAAGAGACCCAGTACTTC	CSESAGTQETQYF
many	TRBD2	TRBV20-1	TRBJ2-3	15	TGCAGTGCTAGAGGAGCGGGGGGTAGCACAGATACGCAGTATTTT	CSARGAGGSTDTQYF
medium-sized	-	TRBV6-1	TRBJ2-2	16	TGTGCCAGCAGTGAAGTAACTGGGGCCGACACCGGGGAGCTGTTTTTT	CASSEVTGADTGELFF
few	-	TRBV6-5	TRBJ2-1	13	TGTGCCAGCAGCCCTCTATACTACAATGAGCAGTTCTTC	CASSPLYYNEQFF
-	-	TRBV6-1	TRBJ2-3	15	TGTGCCAGCAGATTCCCCGGGATTAGCGGAGATAAGCAGTTTTTT	CASRFPGISGDKQFF
medium-sized	TRBD1	TRBV6-5	TRBJ2-5	16	TGTGCCAGCAGCTATGGGACAGGGGGATTCGGAGAGACCCAGTACTTC	CASSYGTGGFGETQYF
-	-	TRBV6-1	TRBJ2-3	10	TGTGCCAGCAGTAAAAACGGGCAGTATTTT	CASSKNGQYF
few	-	TRBV12-3/TRBV12-4	TRBJ1-1	13	TGTGCCAGCAGTTGGCAGGAAAGCACTGAAGCTTTCTTT	CASSWQESTEAFF
large	-	TRBV10-1	TRBJ2-4	14	TGCGCCAGCAGTGAGATGCGGAGCGGAGGGTTTCAGTACTTC	CASSEMRSGGFQYF
many	-	TRBV7-6	TRBJ2-2	14	TGTGCCAGCAGCTTTGCAGGGGTCACCGGGGAGCTGTTTTTT	CASSFAGVTGELFF
many	TRBD2	TRBV7-2	TRBJ2-3	15	TGTGCCAGCAGTGTAGCGGGGGTCTCTACAGATACGCAGTATTTT	CASSVAGVSTDTQYF
-	-	TRBV27	TRBJ2-3	14	TGTGCCAGCAGTCGGCAGGTTAGCACAGATATTCAGTATTTT	CASSRQVSTDIQYF